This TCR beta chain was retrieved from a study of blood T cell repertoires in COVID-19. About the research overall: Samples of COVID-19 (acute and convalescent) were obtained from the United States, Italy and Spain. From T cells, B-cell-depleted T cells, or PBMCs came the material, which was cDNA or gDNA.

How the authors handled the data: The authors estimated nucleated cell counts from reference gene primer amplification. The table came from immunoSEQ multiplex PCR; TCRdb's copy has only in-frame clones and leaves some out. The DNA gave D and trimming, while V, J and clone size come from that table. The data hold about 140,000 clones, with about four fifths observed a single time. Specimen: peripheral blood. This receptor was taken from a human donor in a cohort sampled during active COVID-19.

In DNA, the CDR3 is TGTGCCAGCAGCCAAGAGGGACAGGGGGCTCAGCCCCAGCATTTT. Protein sequence: CASSQEGQGAQPQHF. The chain joins TRBV4-2 to TRBJ1-5; TRBD1 matches 12 bases. Unmatched junction bases numbered 0, after V lost 0 bases and J lost 6 bases. This CDR3 has 15 amino acids. Germline V CDR1 and CDR2: LGHNA, YNFKEQ.